This T cell receptor beta chain was observed in a study of shared clonotypes between healthy human individuals. The overall study: Each donor's CD8 memory used one plate, CD8 naive two, each CD4 subset three.

Of note for this clone: Its antigen is unknown.

Naive CD8 isolation took CD45RO-negative cells positively selected for CCR7 and excluded terminally differentiated effector memory CD45RA+ cells. Healthy adults negative for HIV, lacking recent acute infections or vaccinations, served as donors. Within Nashville, Tennessee resided all donors, each a Caucasian adult. This table comes from immunoSEQ multiplex PCR, and its TCRdb copy is limited to in-frame clones, with some not included. The sample shows millions of clones, 85% to 95% of them seen only once. Trimming removed 1 base at V and 3 bases at J, with 9 bases between. This CDR3 is 14 amino acids long. Looked up from germline, CDR1 is SEHNR and CDR2 is FQNEAQ (reference sequence). General study results and limits: Clonotypes that were shared across a handful of donors made up around 5% of naive CD4 clonotypes.

Sample: naive CD8+ T cells from PBMCs. The sequence was obtained from a man younger than 35 in good health. Some clones in this sample may be carry-over from other donors' samples. The rearrangement links TRBV7-9 to TRBJ1-1; D not certain. The CDR3 spells CASSLVGTHTEAFF. The CDR3 DNA follows: TGTGCCAGCAGCTTAGTAGGCACCCACACTGAAGCTTTCTTT.